The next 5 T cell receptor beta chains were all read from a single sample in a study of T-cell memory formation after mild COVID-19 (dated by TCRdb to about 2021). Library prep was done by 5' RACE. TCRdb lists the instrument as Illumina NovaSeq 6000. Using fastp trimming at Q25 and MiXCR clonotype assembly, TCRdb reanalyzed the public sequencing data and kept in-frame beta chains. CDR3 protein duplicates are merged, each entry listing the most common genes and DNA. The sample records about 270,000 distinct CDR3 sequences, roughly 17% of which are singletons. Of the sample, under 25% is held by the ten largest clones. Sequencing input: PBMCs or a T cell subset sorted from them (not recorded which). The source is a man aged 18 to 30 who had mild COVID-19 (a few samples of this study predate the infection). The sample titles of this study are shuffled in the database, so cell type and time point are left out; the donor was told from shared clones.

This clonotype was picked up a small number of times. This sequence joins TRBV15 and TRBJ1-1; D is possibly TRBD1 (6 bases). Trimming took 1 base from V and 5 from J, leaving 14 bases between them. The CDR3 covers 15 residues. Germline V gives CDR1 LNHNV, CDR2 YYDKDF (reference sequence). The CDR3 reads CATSRVGGAGTEAFF. CDR3 DNA: TGTGCCACCAGCAGAGTGGGGGGGGCCGGGACTGAAGCTTTCTTT.

The chain carries TRBV7-9 and TRBJ2-1, with D tentatively TRBD1 or TRBD2 (5 bases each). Germline assignment: CDR1 SEHNR and CDR2 FQNEAQ (reference sequence). The CDR3 is 14 residues long. The germline V and J ends were trimmed by 1 base and 9 bases, with 13 bases remaining between them. The CDR3, as DNA: TGTGCCAGCAGCTTAGTAGGGAAGGGGACTGAGCAGTTCTTC. Amino acid sequence: CASSLVGKGTEQFF.

In this sample, this clonotype turned up a few times. The chain employs TRBV12-3 or TRBV12-4 and TRBJ1-5, with D unresolved. Trimming pared 5 bases from V and 7 bases from J, leaving 12 bases between. The CDR3 length is 13 residues. CDR3 protein: CASSLNIQQPQHF. The CDR3 DNA reads as TGTGCCAGCAGTCTGAATATCCAACAGCCCCAGCATTTT.

This clonotype was detected a few times. DNA of the CDR3: TGCAGCGTCCAGGGACAGGGACGCACTGAAGCTTTCTTT. Protein sequence: CSVQGQGRTEAFF. This sequence joins TRBV29-1 and TRBJ1-1; TRBD1 aligns across 9 bases. V lost 6 bases to trimming and J lost 4 bases; unmatched junction nucleotides: 6. The CDR3 length is 13 residues. In germline, CDR1 is SQVTM, CDR2 ANQGSEA.

This clonotype was counted only a few times. The chain carries TRBV20-1 and TRBJ2-3; perhaps TRBD2 as D (6 bases). The CDR3 runs to 14 residues. Trimming stripped 5 bases from V and 0 bases from J, with 12 bases between. Per germline, CDR1 DFQATT and CDR2 SNEGSKA (reference sequence). CDR3 coding DNA: TGCAGTGCTGAGGCTAGCGTCAGCACAGATACGCAGTATTTT. This encodes CSAEASVSTDTQYF.